Given below is one T cell receptor (beta chain) in context. Its antigen remains unknown. This sample is part of a study of T-cell reconstitution after alpha-beta-depleted transplantation in children. Notes on the study in general: Diversity of TCRbeta at day 60 was high in some patients, arising from surviving recipient T cells and thymic progenitors. Newly made T cells mostly supplied T-cell counts and diversity one year after transplant. Several hundred rapidly expanded clones from non-depleted graft cells reportedly supplied alpha-beta T cells about two months post-transplant.

With 5 bases clipped from V and 8 bases from J, the junction kept 8 bases outside the gene matches. The CDR3 is 14 residues long. Germline V gene lookup returns CDR1 ENHRY and CDR2 SYGVKD. It was with unique molecular identifiers that the TCRbeta library was prepared. A single record per CDR3 protein comes from TCRdb applying MiXCR to the PCR reads. The data show approximately 230,000 distinct CDR3 sequences, with 20% to 30% seen just once and around 4.8% held by the top ten. The clonotype was recovered from a female patient between 2 and 15 years old who had a stem cell transplant for congenital amegakaryocytic thrombocytopenia, so the T cells may come from the graft donor. Sequenced here: PBMCs, mostly from graft donor cells, sampled 360 days after TCRalphabeta/CD19-depleted stem cell transplant. The V call is TRBV10-3, the J call TRBJ2-1; 8 bases line up with TRBD1. Here the CDR3 reads CAISRAGGRDEQFF. The CDR3 bases are TGTGCCATCAGTCGGGCAGGGGGCCGGGATGAGCAGTTCTTC.